The 27 T cell receptor beta chains presented below share a single source sample, sequenced in a study of human T cells and chemical hapten exposure. Described time point: healthy volunteer bleed at 2 weeks. The authors' total RNA extraction used unfractionated whole blood. MiXCR, applied by TCRdb to the RACE reads, yields one record per CDR3 protein. Among 130,000 or so distinct CDR3 sequences, around 8.2% were seen once, and the ten largest hold 1.5% to 2%. The sample consisted of whole blood. All receptors come from a male donor in good health. Some clones in this sample may be carry-over from other donors' samples.

This clonotype has at least ten counts. The genes are TRBV20-1 and TRBJ1-3, with TRBD1 identical over 7 bases. The V gene's germline CDR1 is DFQATT and CDR2 SNEGSKA (reference sequence). V lost 1 base and J lost 4; bases outside the gene matches: 13. The CDR3 is 17 amino acids. The CDR3: CSARGDSFSLGGNTIYF. The CDR3 DNA sequence: TGCAGTGCTAGAGGGGACAGTTTTTCTCTGGGCGGAAACACCATATATTTT.

V usage is TRBV10-3 and J usage is TRBJ1-1; tentative D call: TRBD1 (6 bases). This CDR3 spans 13 amino acids. Between the trimmed V and J ends, which lost 9 bases and 4 bases, there was a span of 15 bases. Germline V lookup: CDR1 ENHRY, CDR2 SYGVKD. In nucleotides, the CDR3 is TGTGCCATGATGGACAGTGAGGGCACTGAAGCTTTCTTT. Its translation is CAMMDSEGTEAFF.

A few counts support this clonotype. Written as DNA, the CDR3 is TGTGCCTGTGCGGGGGGTGGACGTGAGCAGTTCTTC. Translation gives CACAGGGREQFF. V gene TRBV19 combines with J gene TRBJ2-1; TRBD2 matches at 8 bases. The V and J ends lost 11 bases and 9 bases, in that order; junction bases with no gene match: 9. There are 12 residues in the CDR3. CDR1 is LNHDA and CDR2 is SQIVND in the germline V gene (reference sequence). Combining the CDR3 with reference TRBV19 and TRBJ2-1 gives the whole variable domain DGGITQSPKYLFRKEGQNVTLSCEQNLNHDAMYWYRQDPGQGLRLIYYSQIVNDFQKGDIAEGYSVSREKKESFPLTVTSAQKNPTAFYLCACAGGGREQFFGPGTRLTVL.

This clonotype was observed a handful of times. The V gene is TRBV11-1, the J gene TRBJ2-1; tentative D call: TRBD2 (6 bases). CDR3 length equals 14 residues. From germline, CDR1 is SGHAT and CDR2 FQDESV (reference sequence). V was shortened by 3 bases and J by 5 bases, with 11 bases between the two germline ends. The CDR3 nucleotides are TGTGCCAGCAGCTTTACGGGGGAAGACAATGAGCAGTTCTTC. It specifies CASSFTGEDNEQFF.

This clonotype has ten or more counts. The gene calls are TRBV6-6 and TRBJ2-1; TRBD2 agrees at 7 bases. In germline, CDR1 is MNHNY, CDR2 SVGAGI (reference sequence). V shed 1 base and J 5 bases; nucleotides not matched to a gene: 5. The CDR3 length is 15 residues. CDR3 in amino acids: CASSYYLAEDNEQFF. CDR3 sequence (DNA): TGTGCCAGCAGTTACTACCTAGCGGAGGACAATGAGCAGTTCTTC.

The V and J genes are TRBV27 and TRBJ2-1, with 10 bases fitting TRBD2. This CDR3 comprises 17 residues. Germline-derived CDR1 and CDR2 are MNHEY and SMNVEV (reference sequence). Trimming at V came to 4 bases and at J to 9 bases, leaving 15 bases not matched to a gene. CDR3 bases: TGTGCCAGCAGTTCCTCGACTTCCAGCGGGGGGGCCGGTGAGCAGTTCTTC. Its protein product is CASSSSTSSGGAGEQFF.

This clonotype was detected a few times. The CDR3 reads CASKADTDTQYF. The CDR3 coding sequence is TGTGCCAGCAAAGCAGACACAGATACGCAGTATTTT. The genes are TRBV2 and TRBJ2-3; D gene unclear. Germline CDR1 is SNHLY and CDR2 is FYNNEI. This CDR3 is 12 amino acids long. V was shortened by 7 bases and J by 2 bases, with 7 bases between the two germline ends. The full variable domain, completed using reference TRBV2 and TRBJ2-3, is EPEVTQTPSHQVTQMGQEVILRCVPISNHLYFYWYRQILGQKVEFLVSFYNNEISEKSEIFDDQFSVERPDGSNFTLKIRSTKLEDSAMYFCASKADTDTQYFGPGTRLTVL.

V gene TRBV20-1 combines with J gene TRBJ2-3, with 9 bases matching TRBD2. The CDR3 has 17 amino acids. V dropped 1 base and J dropped 3; count of bases not matched to a gene: 11. Germline CDR1 is DFQATT and CDR2 is SNEGSKA (reference sequence). Here the CDR3 reads CSARGGGSGGETDTQYF. The CDR3 DNA follows: TGCAGTGCTAGAGGCGGTGGTAGCGGGGGAGAAACAGATACGCAGTATTTT.

The chain uses TRBV12-3 or TRBV12-4 and TRBJ2-1; possible D gene TRBD2, 5 bases. The CDR3 runs to 12 residues. Trimming shortened V by 3 bases and J by 10 bases, and 10 bases separated the two germline ends. As DNA, the CDR3 is TGTGCCAGCAGTTTTCTAGCCGGGGAGCAGTTCTTC. Translation gives CASSFLAGEQFF.

This clonotype was seen only a few times. The J gene is TRBJ1-1, the V gene TRBV9, with D uncertain. Between the trimmed V and J ends, which lost 0 bases and 4 bases, there was a span of 19 bases. The CDR3 loop spans 17 amino acids. Germline values: CDR1 SGDLS, CDR2 YYNGEE. CDR3 amino acids: CASSVATRGAGSTEAFF. DNA for the CDR3: TGTGCCAGCAGCGTAGCTACGCGAGGAGCGGGTAGCACTGAAGCTTTCTTT.

This clonotype has a count of ten or more. The chain recombines TRBV6-7 with TRBJ2-1; 9 bases agree with TRBD2. TRBV6-7 is classed as an ORF, of uncertain function. V lost 6 bases and J lost 7; bases outside the gene matches: 16. CDR3 length: 17 residues. CDR3 nucleotides: TGTGCCAGCAGCCCACGCGTTGTGGTAGCGGGGGCAAATGAGCAGTTCTTC. Translating it yields CASSPRVVVAGANEQFF.

In this sample, this clonotype turned up a few times. This rearrangement joins TRBV7-9 to TRBJ2-1; D is possibly TRBD2 (5 bases). CDR1 and CDR2 from the germline V gene are SEHNR and FQNEAQ (reference sequence). With 2 bases removed from V and 6 bases from J, the gap between germline ends came to 17 bases. This CDR3 comprises 16 residues. The CDR3 is CASSLLVREYLNEQFF. CDR3 nucleotide sequence: TGTGCCAGCAGCTTACTTGTCCGGGAATACCTCAATGAGCAGTTCTTC.

This sequence joins TRBV4-3 and TRBJ2-7; maybe TRBD2 (6 bases). The CDR3 has 14 residues. Trimming took 3 bases from V and 3 from J, leaving 12 bases between them. Looked up from germline, CDR1 is LGHNA and CDR2 is YSLEER. The CDR3 region has the DNA TGCGCCAGCAGCCAGGAGGGCCAGGGCTACGAGCAGTACTTC. Amino acids: CASSQEGQGYEQYF.

The chain couples TRBV9 to TRBJ2-7; 7 positions agree with TRBD1. With V trimmed by 7 bases and J by 3 bases, 16 bases remained unmatched. The CDR3 sequence is 16 residues long. CDR1 is SGDLS and CDR2 is YYNGEE in the germline V gene. This CDR3 reads CASGPGTVWANYEQYF. As DNA, the CDR3 is TGTGCCAGCGGACCCGGGACAGTGTGGGCCAACTACGAGCAGTACTTC.

This clonotype was seen a few times. V gene TRBV5-1 combines with J gene TRBJ2-7; TRBD1 matches at 10 bases. Unmatched junction bases numbered 4, after V lost 0 bases and J lost 4 bases. The CDR3 extends over 15 amino acids. The germline V gene encodes CDR1 SGHRS and CDR2 YFSETQ. CDR3 in DNA: TGCGCCAGCAGCTTGGCTGGGACAGGGGCTTACGAGCAGTACTTC. This sequence encodes CASSLAGTGAYEQYF.

This clonotype was counted a few times. The CDR3 loop reads CASSLEPGPSNQPQHF. Written as DNA, the CDR3 is TGCGCCAGCAGCTTGGAACCGGGTCCCAGCAATCAGCCCCAGCATTTT. The V and J genes are TRBV5-1 and TRBJ1-5; D is unclear. There are 16 residues in the CDR3. The V and J ends lost 0 bases and 1 base respectively, with 11 bases between them. Germline V gene data show CDR1 as SGHRS and CDR2 as YFSETQ.

This chain uses TRBV6-1 with TRBJ2-3, with a weak D call TRBD2 (5 bases). This CDR3 contains 18 residues. Germline V gives CDR1 MNHNS, CDR2 SASEGT. V was clipped by 8 bases and J by 0 bases, with 24 bases between them. In DNA form, the CDR3 reads TGTGCCAGCCGGGGAGAAGCGGACGGTGTTTCTAGCACAGATACGCAGTATTTT. Translating it yields CASRGEADGVSSTDTQYF.

The chain combines TRBV19 with TRBJ2-2; D may match TRBD1 or TRBD2 (6 bases each). The CDR3 runs to 17 residues. Germline V lookup: CDR1 LNHDA, CDR2 SQIVND (reference sequence). V was clipped by 3 bases and J by 0 bases, with 14 bases between them. The CDR3 loop is CASSMWGASANTGELFF. CDR3 nucleotide sequence: TGTGCCAGTAGTATGTGGGGGGCCTCCGCGAACACCGGGGAGCTGTTTTTT.

This clonotype was counted only a few times. The CDR3 DNA sequence: TGTGCCAGCGGTGGCAGACGCAGCTCTGGAAACACCATATATTTT. Protein sequence: CASGGRRSSGNTIYF. The V gene is TRBV10-3, the J gene TRBJ1-3, with D uncertain. In germline, CDR1 is ENHRY, CDR2 SYGVKD. V was pared by 10 bases and J by 0 bases, with 16 bases between. This CDR3 is 15 amino acids long.

This clonotype was seen only a few times. V and J are TRBV10-3 and TRBJ2-2; perhaps TRBD1 as D (6 bases). Looked up from germline, CDR1 is ENHRY and CDR2 is SYGVKD. Between the trimmed V and J ends, which lost 10 bases and 1 base, there was a span of 13 bases. The CDR3 length is 14 residues. This CDR3 is CATGRGGNTGELFF. The CDR3 DNA reads as TGTGCCACGGGGAGAGGGGGGAACACCGGGGAGCTGTTTTTT.

This clonotype came up a few times. V is TRBV6-6 and J is TRBJ2-7; perhaps TRBD1 as D (6 bases). The CDR3 covers 15 residues. Trimming removed 2 bases from V and 5 bases from J, with 16 bases in between. CDR1 is MNHNY and CDR2 is SVGAGI in the germline V gene (reference sequence). In DNA form, the CDR3 reads TGTGCCAGCAGTTACGTCGCAGGGGCAGGGGACGAGCAGTACTTC. It translates to CASSYVAGAGDEQYF.

The V gene is TRBV10-2, the J gene TRBJ2-3, with TRBD2 matching 12 bases. CDR1 WSHSY and CDR2 SAAADI come from the germline V gene. This CDR3 has 16 amino acids. V trimming: 0 bases; J trimming: 4 bases; junction bases outside the gene matches: 2. CDR3 DNA sequence: TGCGCCAGCAGTGAGTCGCTAGCGGGAGGGCCAGATACGCAGTATTTT. Translation gives CASSESLAGGPDTQYF.

The gene calls are TRBV25-1 and TRBJ2-2, with 12 positions matching TRBD2. Unmatched junction bases numbered 4, after V lost 7 bases and J lost 4 bases. The CDR3 covers 15 residues. In germline, CDR1 is MGHDK, CDR2 SYGVNS. This CDR3 reads CASTSGRAGTGELFF. In DNA, the CDR3 is TGTGCCAGCACTAGCGGGAGGGCCGGCACCGGGGAGCTGTTTTTT.

The table lists this clonotype with many counts. This chain uses TRBV6-6 with TRBJ2-7, with TRBD2 identical over 11 bases. The trim removed 6 bases at V and 0 bases at J, leaving 7 bases unmatched. The CDR3 consists of 16 residues. In germline, CDR1 is MNHNY, CDR2 SVGAGI (reference sequence). The DNA for the CDR3 is TGTGCCAGCAGAGATAGCGGGAGGGCCCGCTCCTACGAGCAGTACTTC. Translating it yields CASRDSGRARSYEQYF.

The V and J genes are TRBV12-3 or TRBV12-4 and TRBJ2-7; TRBD1 aligns across 9 bases. There are 14 residues in the CDR3. Losses at the gene ends were 5 bases for V and 4 bases for J; bases not matched to a gene: 6. The CDR3 reads CASSKRTGEYEQYF. CDR3 coding DNA: TGTGCCAGCAGTAAAAGGACAGGGGAGTACGAGCAGTACTTC.

With regard to this clonotype: A much larger clonotype is one base distant, so this may be a read error. CDR3 sequence reads: CIANRGGNTEAFF. CDR3 nucleotides: TGCATTGCAAACAGGGGGGGGAACACTGAAGCTTTCTTT. The rearrangement joins TRBV20-1 to TRBJ1-1; 8 bases line up with TRBD1. Germline V gene lookup returns CDR1 DFQATT and CDR2 SNEGSKA (reference sequence). The length of the CDR3 is 13 residues.

This clonotype was observed at least ten times. The genes are TRBV6-1 and TRBJ2-1, with 10 bases aligning to TRBD2. CDR3 length: 15 amino acids. V shed 2 bases, J shed 6 bases, and the junction held 4 bases outside the gene matches. Germline values: CDR1 MNHNS, CDR2 SASEGT. The CDR3 is CASSEISGGPNEQFF. DNA for the CDR3: TGTGCCAGCAGTGAAATTAGCGGGGGGCCCAATGAGCAGTTCTTC.